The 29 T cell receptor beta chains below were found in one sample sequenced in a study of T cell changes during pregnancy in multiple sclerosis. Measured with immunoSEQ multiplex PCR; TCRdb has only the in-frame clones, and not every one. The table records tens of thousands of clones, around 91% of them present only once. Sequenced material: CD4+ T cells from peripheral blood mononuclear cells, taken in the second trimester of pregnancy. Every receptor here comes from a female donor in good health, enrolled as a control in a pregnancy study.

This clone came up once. The DNA of the CDR3 is TGTGCCAGCAGCTCCACAGGGTACGGGGCCAACGTCCTGACTTTC. Its translation: CASSSTGYGANVLTF. This sequence joins TRBV7-2 and TRBJ2-6; D is possibly TRBD1 (6 bases). This CDR3 has 15 amino acids. V lost 4 bases, J lost 4 bases, and 11 bases lay in between. CDR1 and CDR2 (germline): SGHTA, FQGNSA.

CDR3 protein: CASSYSFDRGHEKLFF. The CDR3 DNA follows: TGTGCCAGCAGTTACTCTTTCGACAGGGGACATGAAAAACTGTTTTTT. The chain joins TRBV6-5 to TRBJ1-4, with 8 nucleotides matching TRBD1. CDR3 length: 16 residues. Germline loops: CDR1 MNHEY, CDR2 SVGAGI. The ends lost 0 bases at V and 6 bases at J; junction bases unmatched: 6.

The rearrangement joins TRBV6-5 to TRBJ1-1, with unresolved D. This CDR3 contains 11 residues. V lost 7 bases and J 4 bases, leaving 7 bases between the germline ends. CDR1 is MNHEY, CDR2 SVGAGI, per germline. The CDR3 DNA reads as TGTGCCAGCATGTGGGCCACTGAAGCTTTCTTT. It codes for CASMWATEAFF.

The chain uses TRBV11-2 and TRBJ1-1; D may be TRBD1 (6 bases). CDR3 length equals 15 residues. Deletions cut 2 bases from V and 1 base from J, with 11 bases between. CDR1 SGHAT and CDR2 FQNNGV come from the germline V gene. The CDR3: CASSLRGTQNTEAFF. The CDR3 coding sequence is TGTGCCAGCAGCTTAAGGGGGACACAGAACACTGAAGCTTTCTTT. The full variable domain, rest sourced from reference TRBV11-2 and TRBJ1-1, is EAGVAQSPRYKIIEKRQSVAFWCNPISGHATLYWYQQILGQGPKLLIQFQNNGVVDDSQLPKDRFSAERLKGVDSTLKIQPAKLEDSAVYLCASSLRGTQNTEAFFGQGTRLTVV.

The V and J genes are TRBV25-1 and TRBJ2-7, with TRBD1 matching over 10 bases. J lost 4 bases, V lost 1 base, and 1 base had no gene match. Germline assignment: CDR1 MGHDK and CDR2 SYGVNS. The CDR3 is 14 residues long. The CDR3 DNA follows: TGTGCCAGCAGTGAATGGACAGGGGGTTACGAGCAGTACTTC. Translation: CASSEWTGGYEQYF.

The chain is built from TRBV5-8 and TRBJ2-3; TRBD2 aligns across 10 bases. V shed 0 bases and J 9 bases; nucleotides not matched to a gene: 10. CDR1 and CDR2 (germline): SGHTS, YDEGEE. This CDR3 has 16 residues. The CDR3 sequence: CASSLGLAGAFGTQYF. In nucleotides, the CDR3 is TGTGCCAGCAGCTTGGGGCTAGCGGGGGCCTTTGGCACGCAGTATTTT.

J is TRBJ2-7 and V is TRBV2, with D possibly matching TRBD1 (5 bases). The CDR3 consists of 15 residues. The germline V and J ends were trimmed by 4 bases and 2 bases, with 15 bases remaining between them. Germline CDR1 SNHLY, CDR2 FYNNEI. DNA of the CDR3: TGTGCCAGCAGTGGGGGCCTTAGACAAACCTACGAGCAGTACTTC. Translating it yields CASSGGLRQTYEQYF.

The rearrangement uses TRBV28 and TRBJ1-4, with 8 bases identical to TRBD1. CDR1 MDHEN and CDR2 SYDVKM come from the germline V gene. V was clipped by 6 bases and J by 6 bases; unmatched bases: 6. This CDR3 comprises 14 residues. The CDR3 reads CASSQGQAYEKLFF. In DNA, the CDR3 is TGTGCCAGCAGCCAGGGACAGGCGTATGAAAAACTGTTTTTT.

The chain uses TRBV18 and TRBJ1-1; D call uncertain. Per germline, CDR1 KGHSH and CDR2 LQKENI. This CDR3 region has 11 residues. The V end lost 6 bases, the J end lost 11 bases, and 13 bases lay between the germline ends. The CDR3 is CASSDREEAFF. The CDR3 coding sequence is TGTGCCAGCTCGGATCGGGAAGAGGCTTTCTTT.

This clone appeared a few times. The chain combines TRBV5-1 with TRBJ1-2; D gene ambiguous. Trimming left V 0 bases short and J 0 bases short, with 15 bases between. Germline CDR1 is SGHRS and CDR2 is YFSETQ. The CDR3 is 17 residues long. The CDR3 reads CASSLGLQQRANYGYTF. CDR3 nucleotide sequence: TGCGCCAGCAGCTTGGGGCTCCAGCAGAGGGCTAACTATGGCTACACCTTC.

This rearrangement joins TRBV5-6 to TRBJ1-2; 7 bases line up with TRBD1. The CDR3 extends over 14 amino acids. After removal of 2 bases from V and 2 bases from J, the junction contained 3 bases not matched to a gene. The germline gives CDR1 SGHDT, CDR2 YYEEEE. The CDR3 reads CASSFGTENYGYTF. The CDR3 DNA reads TGTGCCAGCAGCTTCGGGACAGAGAACTATGGCTACACCTTC. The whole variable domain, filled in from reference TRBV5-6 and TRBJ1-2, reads DAGVTQSPTHLIKTRGQQVTLRCSPKSGHDTVSWYQQALGQGPQFIFQYYEEEERQRGNFPDRFSGHQFPNYSSELNVNALLLGDSALYLCASSFGTENYGYTFGSGTRLTVV.

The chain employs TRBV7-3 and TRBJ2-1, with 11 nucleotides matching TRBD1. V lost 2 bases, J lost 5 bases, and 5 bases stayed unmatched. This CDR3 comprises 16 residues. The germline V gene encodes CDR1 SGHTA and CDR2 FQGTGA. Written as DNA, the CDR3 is TGTGCCAGCAGCTTATCCCGGGACAGGGGGAACAATGAGCAGTTCTTC. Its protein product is CASSLSRDRGNNEQFF.

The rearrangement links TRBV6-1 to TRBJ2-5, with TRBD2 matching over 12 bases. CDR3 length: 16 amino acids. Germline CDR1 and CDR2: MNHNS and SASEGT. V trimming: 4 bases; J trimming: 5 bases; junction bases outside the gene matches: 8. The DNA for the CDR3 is TGTGCCAGCAGTGGACCTAGCGGGGGGGCCTGGGAGACCCAGTACTTC. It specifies CASSGPSGGAWETQYF.

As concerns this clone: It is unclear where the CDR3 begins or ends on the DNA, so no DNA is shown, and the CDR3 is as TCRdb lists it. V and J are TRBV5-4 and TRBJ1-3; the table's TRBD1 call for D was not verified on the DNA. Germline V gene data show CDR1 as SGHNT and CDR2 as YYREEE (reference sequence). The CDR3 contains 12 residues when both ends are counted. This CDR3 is CASSFGQGSRFF.

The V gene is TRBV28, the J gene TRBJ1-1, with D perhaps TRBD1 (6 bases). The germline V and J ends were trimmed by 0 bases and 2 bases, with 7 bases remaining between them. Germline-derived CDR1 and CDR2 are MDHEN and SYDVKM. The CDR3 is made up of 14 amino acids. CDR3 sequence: CASSLWDSNTEAFF. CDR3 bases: TGTGCCAGCAGTTTATGGGACAGTAACACTGAAGCTTTCTTT.

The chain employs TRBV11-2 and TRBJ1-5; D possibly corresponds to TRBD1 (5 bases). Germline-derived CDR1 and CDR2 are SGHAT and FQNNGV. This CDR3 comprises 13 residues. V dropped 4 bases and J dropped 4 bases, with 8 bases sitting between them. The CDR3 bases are TGTGCCAGCAGCTCGCAGGGTAATCAGCCCCAGCATTTT. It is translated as CASSSQGNQPQHF.

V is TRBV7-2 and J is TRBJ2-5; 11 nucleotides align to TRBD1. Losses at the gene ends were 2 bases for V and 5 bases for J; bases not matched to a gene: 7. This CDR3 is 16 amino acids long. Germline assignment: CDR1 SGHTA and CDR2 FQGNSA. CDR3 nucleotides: TGTGCCAGCAGCTTATTAGGGACAGGGGGTTGGGAGACCCAGTACTTC. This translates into CASSLLGTGGWETQYF.

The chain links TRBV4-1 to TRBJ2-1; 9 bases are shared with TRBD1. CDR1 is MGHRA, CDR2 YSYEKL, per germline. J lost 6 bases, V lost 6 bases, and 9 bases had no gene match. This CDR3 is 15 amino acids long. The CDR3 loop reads CASRPEGTGLNEQFF. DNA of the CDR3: TGCGCCAGCAGACCGGAGGGGACAGGGCTCAATGAGCAGTTCTTC.

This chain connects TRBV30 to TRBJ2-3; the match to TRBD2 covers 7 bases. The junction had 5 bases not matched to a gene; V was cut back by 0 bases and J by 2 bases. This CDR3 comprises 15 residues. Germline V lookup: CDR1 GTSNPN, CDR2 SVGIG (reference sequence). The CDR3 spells CAWSVSSGPTDTQYF. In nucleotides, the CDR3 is TGTGCCTGGAGTGTGTCTAGCGGACCCACAGATACGCAGTATTTT.

CDR3: CASSRTTGHENYGYTF. The CDR3 nucleotides are TGTGCCAGCAGCCGGACCACAGGGCATGAAAACTATGGCTACACCTTC. V gene TRBV7-9 combines with J gene TRBJ1-2, with D possibly being TRBD1 (6 bases). The germline V gene has CDR1 SEHNR and CDR2 FQNEAQ (reference sequence). Between the trimmed V and J ends, which lost 5 bases and 2 bases, there was a span of 18 bases. This CDR3 is 16 amino acids long.

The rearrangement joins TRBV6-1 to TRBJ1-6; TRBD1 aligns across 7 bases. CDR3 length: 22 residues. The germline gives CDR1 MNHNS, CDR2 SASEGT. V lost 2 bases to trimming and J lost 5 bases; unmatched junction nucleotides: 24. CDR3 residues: CASSEKEVDRRTYSGNNSPLHF. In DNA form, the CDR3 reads TGTGCCAGCAGTGAAAAAGAAGTGGACAGGAGGACATATTCGGGAAATAATTCACCCCTCCACTTT.

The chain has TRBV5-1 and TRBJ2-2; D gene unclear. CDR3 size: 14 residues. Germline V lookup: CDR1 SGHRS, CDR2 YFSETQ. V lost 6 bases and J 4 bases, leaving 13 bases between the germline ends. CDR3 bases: TGCGCCAGCACCCCTTACGCAGGCACCGGGGAGCTGTTTTTT. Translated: CASTPYAGTGELFF.

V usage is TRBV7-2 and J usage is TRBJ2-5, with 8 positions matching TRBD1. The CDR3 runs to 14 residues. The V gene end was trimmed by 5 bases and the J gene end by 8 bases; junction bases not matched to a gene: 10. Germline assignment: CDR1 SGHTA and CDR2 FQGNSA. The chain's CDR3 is CASSQQGQGATQYF. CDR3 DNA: TGTGCCAGCAGCCAACAGGGCCAGGGGGCAACCCAGTACTTC.

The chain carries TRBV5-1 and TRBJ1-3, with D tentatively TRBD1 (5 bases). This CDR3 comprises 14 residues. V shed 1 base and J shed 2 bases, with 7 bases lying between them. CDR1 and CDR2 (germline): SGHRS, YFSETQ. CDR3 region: CASSLLGAGNTIYF. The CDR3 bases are TGCGCCAGCAGCTTGCTAGGGGCTGGAAACACCATATATTTT.

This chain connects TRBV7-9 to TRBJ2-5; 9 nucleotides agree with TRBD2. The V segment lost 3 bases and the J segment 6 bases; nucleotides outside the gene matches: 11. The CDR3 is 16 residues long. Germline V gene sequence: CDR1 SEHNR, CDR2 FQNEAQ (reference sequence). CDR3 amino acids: CASSLEVAGVKKTQYF. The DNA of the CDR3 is TGTGCCAGCAGCTTGGAGGTAGCGGGGGTGAAAAAGACCCAGTACTTC.

The CDR3 DNA reads as TGTGCCAGCAGTTTCGCAGGGGGCGCGAGCACTGAAGCTTTCTTT. Amino acids: CASSFAGGASTEAFF. This chain links TRBV6-6 with TRBJ1-1; 8 bases align to TRBD1. The V gene end was trimmed by 4 bases and the J gene end by 4 bases; junction bases not matched to a gene: 8. CDR3 size: 15 residues. In germline, CDR1 is MNHNY, CDR2 SVGAGI (reference sequence).

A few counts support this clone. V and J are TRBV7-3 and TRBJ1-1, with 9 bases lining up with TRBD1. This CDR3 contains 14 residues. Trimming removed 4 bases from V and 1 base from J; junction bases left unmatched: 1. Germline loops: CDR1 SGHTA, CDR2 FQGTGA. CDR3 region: CASSSGQGNTEAFF. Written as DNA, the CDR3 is TGTGCCAGCAGCTCGGGACAGGGGAACACTGAAGCTTTCTTT.

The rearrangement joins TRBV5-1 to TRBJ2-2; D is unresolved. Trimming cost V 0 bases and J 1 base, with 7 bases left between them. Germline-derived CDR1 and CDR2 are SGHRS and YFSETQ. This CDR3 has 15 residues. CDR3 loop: CASSLGQKNTGELFF. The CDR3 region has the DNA TGCGCCAGCAGCTTGGGGCAGAAGAACACCGGGGAGCTGTTTTTT.

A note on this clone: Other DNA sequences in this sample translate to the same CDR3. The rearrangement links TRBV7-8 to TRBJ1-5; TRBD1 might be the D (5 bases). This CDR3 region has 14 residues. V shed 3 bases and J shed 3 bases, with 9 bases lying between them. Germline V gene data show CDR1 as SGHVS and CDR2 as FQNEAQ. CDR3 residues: CASSFTGVNQPQHF. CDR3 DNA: TGTGCCAGCAGCTTTACAGGAGTCAATCAGCCCCAGCATTTT.